Detailed here is one T cell receptor beta chain. The target antigen is unknown. Germline V gives CDR1 SNHLY, CDR2 FYNNEI. Germline trimming cut 4 bases from V and 6 bases from J; bases unmatched to any gene: 10. This CDR3 comprises 15 residues. The data stem from a study of OX40 agonist ivuxolimab in advanced cancers. Study summary: Partial responses occurred in three patients (one hepatocellular carcinoma, two cutaneous melanoma). Study-level points and caveats: On average, CD8+ T cells showed a greater number of expanded clones than CD4+. Antigen specificity of clonally expanded peripheral T cells was not established.

Clones were sequenced by immunoSEQ multiplex PCR, and TCRdb holds only the in-frame ones, with some missing. The sample lists roughly 60,000 clones, about 82% seen once, with 3% to 4% in the top ten. This TCR was recovered from an adult with an advanced solid tumor such as melanoma, head and neck, liver or kidney cancer. This chain uses TRBV2 with TRBJ2-7; 9 bases line up with TRBD1. This specimen consisted of CD4+ or CD8+ T cells sorted from blood, obtained in a trial of the OX40 agonist ivuxolimab. This CDR3 is CASSAQDRGGGEQYF. Here the CDR3 DNA reads TGTGCCAGCAGTGCCCAGGACAGGGGCGGGGGCGAGCAGTACTTC.